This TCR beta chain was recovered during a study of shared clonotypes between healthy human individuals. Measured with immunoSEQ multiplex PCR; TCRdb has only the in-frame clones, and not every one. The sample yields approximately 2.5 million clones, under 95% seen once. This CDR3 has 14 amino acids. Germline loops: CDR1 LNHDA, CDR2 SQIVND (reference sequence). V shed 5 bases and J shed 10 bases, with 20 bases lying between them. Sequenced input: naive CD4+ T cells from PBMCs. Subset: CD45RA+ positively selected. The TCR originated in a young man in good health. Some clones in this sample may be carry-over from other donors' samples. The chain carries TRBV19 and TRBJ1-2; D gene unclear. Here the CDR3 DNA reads TGTGCCAGTAGTTCACGGTTGGGGATCTCTGTCTACACCTTC. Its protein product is CASSSRLGISVYTF.